A selection of T cell receptor beta chains follows, all from one sample in a study of T cell responses to AZD1222 COVID-19 vaccine. This table comes from immunoSEQ multiplex PCR, and its TCRdb copy is limited to in-frame clones, with some not included. The sample includes about 260,000 clones, 93% seen only once; the top ten take around 0.57%. The material was peripheral blood, obtained on day 0 of AZD1222 vaccination. These receptors all stem from an adult in good health. CDR3s include the opening cysteine and the closing phenylalanine or tryptophan. A D gene is named only where the DNA matches it firmly. Clone size is shown for a subset of rows, as once, few, many or a class of expanded clone.

d_call	cdr3_length	v_call	clone_size	j_call	cdr3_nt	cdr3_aa
TRBD2	17	TRBV2	.	TRBJ2-2	TGTGCCAGCAGTGGGACTAGCGGGGGGGCGATCACCGGGGAGCTGTTTTTT	CASSGTSGGAITGELFF
TRBD2	15	TRBV19	.	TRBJ2-1	TGTGCCAGTAGCCTAAGTACTAGCGGGATCAGGGAGCAGTTCTTC	CASSLSTSGIREQFF
.	17	TRBV9	once	TRBJ2-6	TGTGCCAGCAGCGATAGGGACGGAGGCTCTGGGGCCAACGTCCTGACTTTC	CASSDRDGGSGANVLTF
.	14	TRBV7-3	.	TRBJ1-1	TGTGCCAGCAGCTTAGCTGTACAGGGCACTGAAGCTTTCTTT	CASSLAVQGTEAFF
TRBD1	12	TRBV7-9	.	TRBJ1-1	TGTGCCAGCAGCTGGGACAGGTCTGAAGCTTTCTTT	CASSWDRSEAFF
.	12	TRBV27	.	TRBJ1-5	TGTGCGGTGGGCAGGCTGTATCAGCCCCAGCATTTT	CAVGRLYQPQHF
TRBD2	15	TRBV6-2/TRBV6-3	.	TRBJ2-1	TGTGCCAGCAGTAACGATGGGAGGGAAATCAATGAGCAGTTCTTC	CASSNDGREINEQFF
.	14	TRBV19	.	TRBJ2-7	TGTGCCAGTAGTACTGGTGGAGGGACCTACGAGCAGTACTTC	CASSTGGGTYEQYF
.	15	TRBV2	.	TRBJ1-5	TGTGCCTCCGCATCGGGTACGGCCCAAATTGGGCCCCAGCATTTT	CASASGTAQIGPQHF
TRBD1	15	TRBV29-1	.	TRBJ2-7	TGCAGCGTTGCCTCAGGGACAGTCCCCCCCAGCGAGCAGTACTTC	CSVASGTVPPSEQYF
.	13	TRBV3-1/TRBV3-2	.	TRBJ1-1	TGTGCCAGCAGCCAGCGGAGGGGCACTGAAGCTTTCTTT	CASSQRRGTEAFF
.	15	TRBV23-1	.	TRBJ1-5	TGCGCCACCATACAGGGAGGACATGTCAATCAGCCCCAGCATTTT	CATIQGGHVNQPQHF
TRBD2	15	TRBV19	.	TRBJ2-5	TGTGCCAGTAGTCGGACTAGCGGTGGGCAAGAGACCCAGTACTTC	CASSRTSGGQETQYF